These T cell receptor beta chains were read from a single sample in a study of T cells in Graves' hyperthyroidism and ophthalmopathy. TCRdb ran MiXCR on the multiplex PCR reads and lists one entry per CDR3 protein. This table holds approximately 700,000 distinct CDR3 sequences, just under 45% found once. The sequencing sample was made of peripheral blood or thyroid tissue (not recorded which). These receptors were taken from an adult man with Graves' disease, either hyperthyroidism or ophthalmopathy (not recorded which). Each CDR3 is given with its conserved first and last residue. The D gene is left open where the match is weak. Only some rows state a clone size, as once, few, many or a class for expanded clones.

CSARALGRNTEAFF	TGCAGTGCTAGAGCCTTGGGTAGGAACACTGAAGCTTTCTTT	-	TRBV20-1	-	TRBJ1-1
CSATLSTGKASEQYF	TGCAGTGCTACGCTGTCTACAGGGAAAGCGTCCGAGCAGTACTTC	-	TRBV20-1	-	TRBJ2-7
CSAFRDTANYGYTF	TGCAGTGCTTTCCGGGACACAGCTAACTATGGCTACACCTTC	-	TRBV20-1	-	TRBJ1-2
CVSSFGQGRTEAFF	TGTGTCAGCAGCTTTGGACAGGGAAGAACTGAAGCTTTCTTT	-	TRBV13	TRBD1	TRBJ1-1
CASSIGTGMNTEAFF	TGTGCCAGTAGTATAGGGACGGGAATGAACACTGAAGCTTTCTTT	few	TRBV19	-	TRBJ1-1
CAGSLADRGPGGDQPQHF	TGCGCCGGCAGCTTGGCGGACAGGGGGCCGGGGGGTGATCAGCCCCAGCATTTT	-	TRBV5-1	TRBD1	TRBJ1-5
CASSTGSWTEAFF	TGTGCCAGTAGTACAGGGTCGTGGACTGAAGCTTTCTTT	-	TRBV19	-	TRBJ1-1
CAISARGQGEQPQYF	TGTGCCATCAGTGCTAGGGGACAGGGCGAGCAGCCCCAGTACTTC	-	TRBV10-3	TRBD1	TRBJ2-5
CSARDPSSNQPQHF	TGCAGTGCTAGGGACCCCAGTAGCAATCAGCCCCAGCATTTT	-	TRBV20-1	-	TRBJ1-5
CASGLAGAMNTEAFF	TGTGCTAGTGGTTTGGCGGGGGCCATGAACACTGAAGCTTTCTTT	once	TRBV12-5	-	TRBJ1-1
CASSSWGLNQETQYF	TGTGCCAGCAGCTCCTGGGGACTAAATCAAGAGACCCAGTACTTC	few	TRBV7-9	TRBD2	TRBJ2-5
CASSPSSGGPETQYF	TGTGCCAGCAGCCCAAGCAGCGGAGGGCCGGAGACCCAGTACTTC	-	TRBV12-3/TRBV12-4	-	TRBJ2-5
CASSGGTGGITEAFF	TGTGCCAGCAGCGGCGGGACAGGGGGGATCACTGAAGCTTTCTTT	-	TRBV5-4	TRBD1	TRBJ1-1
CASSLGNTGHNQPQHF	TGTGCCAGCAGCTTAGGTAATACAGGGCACAATCAGCCCCAGCATTTT	-	TRBV7-9	-	TRBJ1-5
CASFGQGYEQYF	TGTGCCAGCTTCGGACAAGGCTACGAGCAGTACTTC	few	TRBV6-1	-	TRBJ2-7
CATSGGHHSYEQYF	TGTGCCACCAGTGGGGGACATCATTCCTACGAGCAGTACTTC	many	TRBV24-1	-	TRBJ2-7
CASSLLGQGTEAFF	TGTGCCAGCAGTTTGCTAGGACAGGGCACTGAAGCTTTCTTT	-	TRBV12-3/TRBV12-4	TRBD1	TRBJ1-1
CAIEGQGDQPQHF	TGTGCCATCGAGGGACAGGGGGATCAGCCCCAGCATTTT	-	TRBV10-3	TRBD1	TRBJ1-5
CASTDSPGALSEYGYTF	TGTGCCAGCACCGACTCCCCCGGGGCCCTCTCAGAGTATGGCTACACCTTC	-	TRBV5-3	-	TRBJ1-2
CASSARENTEAFF	TGTGCCAGCAGTGCTAGGGAGAACACTGAAGCTTTCTTT	few	TRBV25-1	-	TRBJ1-1
CASSLGERQPQHF	TGTGCCAGCAGCTTGGGGGAACGCCAGCCCCAGCATTTT	few	TRBV7-2	-	TRBJ1-5